This T cell receptor beta chain is drawn from a study of vaccination and CD4 T cells after COVID-19. Study-wide context: In culture, cells were exposed to overlapping spike peptides from SARS-CoV-2, HCoV-NL63, HCoV-OC43 and HCoV-229E.

This clonotype showed up just a few times. The antigen remains undetermined. This sample's treatment: 10-day PBMC culture with coronavirus spike peptide pools or control peptides (ViraFEST assay). Sequencing of cultured CD4+ T cell DNA used the Oncomine TCR Beta short-read assay. MiXCR was run by TCRdb on the PCR reads, yielding one entry per CDR3 protein. The repertoire holds about 9,700 distinct CDR3 sequences, with under 60% as singletons. CDR1 and CDR2 (germline): DFQATT, SNEGSKA (reference sequence). V was trimmed by 3 bases and J by 7 bases, leaving 12 bases between them. CDR3 size: 12 residues. The specimen sequenced was CD4+ T cells from blood, cultured in vitro. V usage is TRBV20-1 and J usage is TRBJ1-2, with a weak D call TRBD1 (5 bases). The sequence derives from a human donor who had recovered from COVID-19. CDR3 residues: CSASPGKGGYTF. Here the CDR3 DNA reads TGCAGTGCTAGTCCAGGGAAAGGTGGCTACACCTTC.